This is a list of T cell receptor beta chains from one sample in a study of cytomegalovirus exposure and HLA in healthy donors. Profiled with immunoSEQ multiplex PCR; TCRdb holds only in-frame clones, not every one. The sample shows about 280,000 clones, over 75% of them seen only once. Sequencing used PBMCs. These receptors were obtained from a woman aged 18-30 years in good health and CMV-seronegative. Both conserved end residues are part of each CDR3. D genes are given only for firm matches. Size values are once, few and many counts, or a class for expanded clones, and some rows have none.

16,TRBV4-1,.,TRBJ2-1,.,TGCGCCAGCAGCCAAGATGCGTCTCTGTCACAGCTGTGGCAGTTCTTC,CASSQDASLSQLWQFF
17,TRBV4-3,TRBD1,TRBJ1-5,.,TGCGCCAGCAGCCAAGATAGGGTCGACAGGGTAAATCAGCCCCAGCATTTT,CASSQDRVDRVNQPQHF
14,TRBV7-9,.,TRBJ1-2,.,TGTGCCAGCAGCTTAGGTTGGCCCAACTATGGCTACACCTTC,CASSLGWPNYGYTF
15,TRBV5-1,.,TRBJ1-4,.,TGCGCCAGCAGCCTGTCGGGGGGGCCCGGTGAAAAACTGTTTTTT,CASSLSGGPGEKLFF
15,TRBV28,.,TRBJ1-5,.,TGTGCCAGCAGTTTATATCAGGGCCGGGCTCAGCCCCAGCATTTT,CASSLYQGRAQPQHF
16,TRBV10-3,.,TRBJ1-5,.,TGTGCCATCAGTGATTCACGGGGGGGCGAGGGGCAGCCCCAGCATTTT,CAISDSRGGEGQPQHF
14,TRBV4-1,TRBD2,TRBJ2-5,.,TGCGCCAGCAGCCAGGGGGGAGGGTTGGGGACCCAGTACTTC,CASSQGGGLGTQYF
16,TRBV7-8,TRBD2,TRBJ2-7,few,TGTGCCAGCAGCTTCACGACTAGCGGGAGTACCCGGGAGCAGTACTTC,CASSFTTSGSTREQYF
16,TRBV6-1,.,TRBJ2-1,.,TGTGCCAGCAGTGAACATTGGGAGGCCTCCTACAATGAGCAGTTCTTC,CASSEHWEASYNEQFF
16,TRBV5-6,.,TRBJ2-1,.,TGTGCCAGCAGCTTGTTTTGGGAGGCCTCCTACAATGAGCAGTTCTTC,CASSLFWEASYNEQFF
15,TRBV5-1,.,TRBJ1-2,.,TGCGCCAGCAGCTTGGAAGGAGGCCGGGACTATGGCTACACCTTC,CASSLEGGRDYGYTF